One T cell receptor (beta chain) is described in this entry. Germline CDR1 LNHNV, CDR2 YYDKDF (reference sequence). With 1 base clipped from V and 6 bases from J, the junction kept 11 bases outside the gene matches. The CDR3 sequence is 17 residues long. Produced via immunoSEQ multiplex PCR; TCRdb's table is partial and in-frame only. Of under 45,000 clones in the sample, approximately 87% were seen once. The data belong to a study of blood T cell repertoires in COVID-19. Input material: peripheral blood. V and J are TRBV15 and TRBJ2-3, with TRBD2 matching over 9 bases. The source of this sequence is a man between 40 and 49 years old with COVID-19, enrolled during active disease. This CDR3 reads CATSRAVAGAVGDTQYF. CDR3 coding DNA: TGTGCCACCAGCAGAGCGGTAGCGGGGGCTGTGGGGGATACGCAGTATTTT.